This T cell receptor beta chain came from a study of T cells after yellow fever vaccination. This clonotype was recorded at least ten times. As yet, its antigen is unknown. Study findings and constraints: The bulk population could contribute abundant contaminating clonotypes to FACS-sorted repertoires.

The CDR3 is made up of 14 amino acids. Per germline, CDR1 SGHRS and CDR2 YFSETQ. The germline V and J ends were trimmed by 1 base and 1 base, with 8 bases remaining between them. TCRdb itself ran the 5' RACE reads through MiXCR, one entry per CDR3 protein. Of 300,000 to 350,000 distinct CDR3 sequences in the sample, approximately 4% were seen once. The rearrangement links TRBV5-1 to TRBJ1-1, with no clear D. This receptor was identified in a man aged 18 to 30 who received the YFV17D yellow fever vaccine. This specimen consisted of PBMCs, obtained 15 days after the yellow fever booster vaccination. The DNA of the CDR3 is TGCGCCAGCAGCTTGTTCGACCCGAACACTGAAGCTTTCTTT. Its protein is CASSLFDPNTEAFF.